This TCR beta chain was recorded in a study of blood T cell repertoires in COVID-19 (dated by TCRdb to the early 2020s). Some background on the complete study: Samples from collaborators originated in the United States, Italy and Spain and spanned both the acute and convalescent phases of COVID-19. The material from the prospective study consisted of cDNA or gDNA derived from T cells, B-cell-depleted T cells, or PBMCs. Deeply sampled blood TCRbeta repertoires from subjects exposed to, actively infected with, or recovered from COVID-19 were included in the dataset. The repertoires were released in a freely available public database intended as a resource for research on the immune response to SARS-CoV-2. The samples were drawn from the first 160 participants of the ongoing ImmuneRACE study and from 1,254 subjects provided by 6 global collaborators. Nearly every sample came with metadata listing a de-identified subject ID, COVID-19 status, age in years and sex. Where HLA class I and class II types were available, the types were taken from metadata supplied by the sample provider, not from assay-based typing.

On this clone: The antigen it binds to is not known. The record has no base qualities; no much larger clone is one base away.

Participants in the prospective study were aged roughly 18 to 95 years, lived in some 24 United States geographic areas, and enrolled through a virtual design. In the prospective study, participants were assigned to cohorts based on the clinical history participants reported in a screening survey and a study questionnaire. ImmuneRACE Cohort 3 recovered participants were defined by two consecutive negative NP/OP PCR tests, healthcare professional clearance, or symptom resolution. In the prospective study, mobile phlebotomists collected whole blood, serum and a nasopharyngeal or oropharyngeal swab from each participant. Participants in the prospective study had the option to provide additional blood draws and questionnaires over a roughly two-month period. Blood samples from the prospective study were shipped frozen or at room temperature prior to DNA extraction. General study outcomes and caveats: The quantity of clinical and demographic metadata differed by source and by participant and was supplied without curation.

TCRbeta CDR3 regions were amplified from genomic DNA using the immunoSEQ Assay, a bias-controlled multiplex PCR. The original methods were these. Within the assay, amplification of reference gene primers was used to estimate how many nucleated cells each sample contained. To quantify the absolute abundance of each unique TCRbeta CDR3 rearrangement, sequence reads were collapsed and filtered. Productive Simpson clonality was computed per sample as the square root of Simpson's diversity index over productive rearrangements. Entries here come from immuneACCESS through TCRdb and include only in-frame sequences with V and J called. Some clones fail to appear in such tables; in the studies checked, an unresolved V gene covers under half of the shortfall, and the cause of the remainder is unknown. Clone size and V and J calls were adopted from that table, with D and trimming inferred from the DNA. The sample has under 250,000 clones on record, roughly four fifths of them singletons. In total, the top ten clones hold about 2% of the sample.

From the cysteine through the phenylalanine, the CDR3 covers 15 amino acids. Of all the DNA, just the CDR3 is kept, 45 bases in frame from base 1. CDR1 and CDR2 (SGHRS, YFSETQ) derive from the germline V gene. Trimming removed 4 bases from V and 4 bases from J; the gene matches leave 5 bases unexplained. The sample consisted of PBMCs or T cells enriched from blood (not recorded which). This receptor was taken from a man between 60 and 75 years old who had recovered from COVID-19. The receptor chain draws on TRBV5-1 and TRBJ1-5; TRBD1 agrees with 10 junctional bases. The nucleotides are TGCGCCAGCAGCAAGGGGACAGGGGATAATCAGCCCCAGCATTTT. Translation gives CASSKGTGDNQPQHF.